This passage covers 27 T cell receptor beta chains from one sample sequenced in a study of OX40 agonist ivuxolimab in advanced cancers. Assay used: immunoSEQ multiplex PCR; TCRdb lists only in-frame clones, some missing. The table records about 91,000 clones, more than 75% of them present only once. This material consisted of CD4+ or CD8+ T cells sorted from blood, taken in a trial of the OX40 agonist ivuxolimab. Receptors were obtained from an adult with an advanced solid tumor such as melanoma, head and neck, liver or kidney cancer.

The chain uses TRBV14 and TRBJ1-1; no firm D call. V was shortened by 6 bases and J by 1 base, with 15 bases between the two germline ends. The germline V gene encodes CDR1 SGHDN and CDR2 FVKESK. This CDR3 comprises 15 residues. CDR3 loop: CASRRVRSSNTEAFF. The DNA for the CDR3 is TGTGCCAGCAGACGGGTGCGGTCCTCGAACACTGAAGCTTTCTTT.

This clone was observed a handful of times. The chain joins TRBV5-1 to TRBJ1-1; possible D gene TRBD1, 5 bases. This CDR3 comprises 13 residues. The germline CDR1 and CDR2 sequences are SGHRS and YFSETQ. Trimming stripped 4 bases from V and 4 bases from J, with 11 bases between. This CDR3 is CASSLGGGTEAFF. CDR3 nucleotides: TGCGCCAGCAGCCTTGGGGGTGGCACTGAAGCTTTCTTT.

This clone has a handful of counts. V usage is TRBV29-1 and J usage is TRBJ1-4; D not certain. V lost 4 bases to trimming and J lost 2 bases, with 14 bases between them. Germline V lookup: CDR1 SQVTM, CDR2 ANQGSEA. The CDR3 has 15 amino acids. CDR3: CSVGNNLGTNEKLFF. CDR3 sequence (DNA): TGCAGCGTTGGTAACAACCTGGGGACTAATGAAAAACTGTTTTTT.

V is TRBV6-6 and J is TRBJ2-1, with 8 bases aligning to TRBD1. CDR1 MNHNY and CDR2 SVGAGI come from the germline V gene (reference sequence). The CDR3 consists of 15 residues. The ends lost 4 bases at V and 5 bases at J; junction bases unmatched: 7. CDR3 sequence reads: CASSSQGAGHNEQFF. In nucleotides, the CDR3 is TGTGCCAGCAGTTCCCAGGGGGCTGGCCACAATGAGCAGTTCTTC.

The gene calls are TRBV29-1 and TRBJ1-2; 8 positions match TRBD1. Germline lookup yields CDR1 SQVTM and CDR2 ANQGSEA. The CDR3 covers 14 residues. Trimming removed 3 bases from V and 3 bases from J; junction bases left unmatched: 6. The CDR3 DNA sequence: TGCAGCGTTGAGGTACAGGGGGTTGACTATGGCTACACCTTC. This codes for CSVEVQGVDYGYTF.

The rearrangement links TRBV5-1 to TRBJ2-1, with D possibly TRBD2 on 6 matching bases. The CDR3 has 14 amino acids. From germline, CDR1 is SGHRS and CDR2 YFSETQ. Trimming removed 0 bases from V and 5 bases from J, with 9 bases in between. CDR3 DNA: TGCGCCAGCAGCTTGGGACTAGAACACAATGAGCAGTTCTTC. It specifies CASSLGLEHNEQFF.

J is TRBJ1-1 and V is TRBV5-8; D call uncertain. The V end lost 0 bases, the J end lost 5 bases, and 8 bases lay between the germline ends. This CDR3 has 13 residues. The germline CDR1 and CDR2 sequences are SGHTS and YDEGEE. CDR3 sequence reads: CASSLARETEAFF. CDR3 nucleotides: TGTGCCAGCAGCTTGGCCCGAGAAACTGAAGCTTTCTTT.

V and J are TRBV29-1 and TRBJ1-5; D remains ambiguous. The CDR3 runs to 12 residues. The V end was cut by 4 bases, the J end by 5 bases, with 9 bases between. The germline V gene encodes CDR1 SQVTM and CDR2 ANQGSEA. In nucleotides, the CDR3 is TGCAGCGTTGTTTTAGGCGATCAGCCCCAGCATTTT. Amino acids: CSVVLGDQPQHF.

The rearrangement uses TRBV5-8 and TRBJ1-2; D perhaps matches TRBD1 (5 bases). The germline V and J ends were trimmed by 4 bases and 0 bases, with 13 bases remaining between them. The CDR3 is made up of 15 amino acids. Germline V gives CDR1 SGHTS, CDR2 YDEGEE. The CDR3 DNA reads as TGTGCCAGCAGCCCCTGGCGGGGGACTAACTATGGCTACACCTTC. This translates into CASSPWRGTNYGYTF.

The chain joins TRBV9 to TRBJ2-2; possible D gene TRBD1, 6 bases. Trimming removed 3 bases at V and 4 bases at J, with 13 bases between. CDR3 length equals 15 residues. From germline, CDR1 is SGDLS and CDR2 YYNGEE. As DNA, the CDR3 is TGTGCCAGCAGCGAAACTACACAGGGCACCGGGGAGCTGTTTTTT. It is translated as CASSETTQGTGELFF.

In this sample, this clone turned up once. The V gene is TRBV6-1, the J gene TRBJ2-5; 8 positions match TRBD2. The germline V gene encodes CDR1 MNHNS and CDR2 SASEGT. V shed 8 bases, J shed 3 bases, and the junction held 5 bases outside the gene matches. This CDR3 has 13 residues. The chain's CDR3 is CASWVSGEETQYF. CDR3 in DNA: TGTGCCAGCTGGGTTAGCGGGGAAGAGACCCAGTACTTC.

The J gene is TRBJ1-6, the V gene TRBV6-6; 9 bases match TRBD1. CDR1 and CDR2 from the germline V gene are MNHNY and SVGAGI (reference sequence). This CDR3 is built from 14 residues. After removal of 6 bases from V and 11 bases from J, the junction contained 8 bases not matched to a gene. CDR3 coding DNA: TGTGCCAGCAGCCCCGGGACAGGGCAGGCACCCCTCCACTTT. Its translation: CASSPGTGQAPLHF.

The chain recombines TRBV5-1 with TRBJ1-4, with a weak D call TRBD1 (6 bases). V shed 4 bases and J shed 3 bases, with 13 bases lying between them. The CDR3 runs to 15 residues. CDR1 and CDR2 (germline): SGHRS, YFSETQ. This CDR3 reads CASSRSTGSNEKLFF. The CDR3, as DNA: TGCGCCAGCAGCCGATCGACAGGATCTAATGAAAAACTGTTTTTT.

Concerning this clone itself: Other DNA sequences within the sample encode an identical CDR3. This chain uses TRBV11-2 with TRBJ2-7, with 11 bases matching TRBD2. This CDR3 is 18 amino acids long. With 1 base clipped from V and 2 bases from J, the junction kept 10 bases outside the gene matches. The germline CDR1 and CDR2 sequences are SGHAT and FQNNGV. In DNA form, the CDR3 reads TGTGCCAGCAGCTTAGCCAGAGGGCTAGCGGGAGGCACCTACGAGCAGTACTTC. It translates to CASSLARGLAGGTYEQYF. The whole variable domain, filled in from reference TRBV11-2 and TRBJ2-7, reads EAGVAQSPRYKIIEKRQSVAFWCNPISGHATLYWYQQILGQGPKLLIQFQNNGVVDDSQLPKDRFSAERLKGVDSTLKIQPAKLEDSAVYLCASSLARGLAGGTYEQYFGPGTRLTVT.

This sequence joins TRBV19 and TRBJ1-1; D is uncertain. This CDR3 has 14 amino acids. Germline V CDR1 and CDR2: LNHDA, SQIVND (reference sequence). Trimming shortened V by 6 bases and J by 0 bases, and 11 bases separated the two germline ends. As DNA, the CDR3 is TGTGCCAGTAGATCCAGGTTAATGAACACTGAAGCTTTCTTT. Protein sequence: CASRSRLMNTEAFF.

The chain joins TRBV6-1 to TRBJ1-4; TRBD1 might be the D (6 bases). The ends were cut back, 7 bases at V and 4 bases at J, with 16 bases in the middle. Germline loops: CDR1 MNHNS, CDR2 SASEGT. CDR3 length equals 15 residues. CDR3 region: CASNERGGDNEKLFF. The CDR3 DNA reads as TGTGCCAGCAACGAAAGGGGGGGGGATAATGAAAAACTGTTTTTT.

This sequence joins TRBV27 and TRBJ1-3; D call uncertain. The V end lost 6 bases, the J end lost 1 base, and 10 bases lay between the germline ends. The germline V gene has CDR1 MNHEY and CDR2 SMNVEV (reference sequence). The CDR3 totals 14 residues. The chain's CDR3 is CASSQTISGNTIYF. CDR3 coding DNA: TGTGCCAGCAGCCAGACCATTTCTGGAAACACCATATATTTT.

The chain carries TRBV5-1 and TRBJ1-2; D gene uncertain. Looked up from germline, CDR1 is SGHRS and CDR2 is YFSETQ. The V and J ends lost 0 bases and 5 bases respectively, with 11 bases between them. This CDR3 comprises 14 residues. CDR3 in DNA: TGCGCCAGCAGCTTGGCTTTGAAGAGTTATGGCTACACCTTC. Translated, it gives CASSLALKSYGYTF.

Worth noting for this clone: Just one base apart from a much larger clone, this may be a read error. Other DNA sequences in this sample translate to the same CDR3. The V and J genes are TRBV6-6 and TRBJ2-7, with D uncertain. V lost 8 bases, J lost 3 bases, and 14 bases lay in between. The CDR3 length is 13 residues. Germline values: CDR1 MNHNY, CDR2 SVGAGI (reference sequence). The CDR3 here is CASGNGQNYEQYV. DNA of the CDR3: TGTGCCAGCGGCAATGGGCAGAACTACGAGCAGTACGTC.

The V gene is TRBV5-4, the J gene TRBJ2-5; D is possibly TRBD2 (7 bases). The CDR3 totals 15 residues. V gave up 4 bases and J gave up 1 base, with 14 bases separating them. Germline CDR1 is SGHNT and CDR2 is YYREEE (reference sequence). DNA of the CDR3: TGTGCCAGCAGCCAACAGGGAGGGATCCAAGAGACCCAGTACTTC. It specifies CASSQQGGIQETQYF.

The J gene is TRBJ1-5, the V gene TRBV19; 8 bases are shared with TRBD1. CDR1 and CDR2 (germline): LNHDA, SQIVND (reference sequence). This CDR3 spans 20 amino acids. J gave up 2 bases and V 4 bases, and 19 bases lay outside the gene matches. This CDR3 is CASSTVPLLSDRVGNQPQHF. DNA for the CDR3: TGTGCCAGTAGTACCGTCCCACTCCTTTCGGACAGGGTTGGCAATCAGCCCCAGCATTTT.

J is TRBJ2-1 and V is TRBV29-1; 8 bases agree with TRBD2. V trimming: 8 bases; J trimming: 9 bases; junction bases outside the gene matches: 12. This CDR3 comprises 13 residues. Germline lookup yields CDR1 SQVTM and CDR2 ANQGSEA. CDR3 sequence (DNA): TGCAGCCAGTCTGCGGGAGGAGTCGGTGAGCAGTTCTTC. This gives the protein CSQSAGGVGEQFF.

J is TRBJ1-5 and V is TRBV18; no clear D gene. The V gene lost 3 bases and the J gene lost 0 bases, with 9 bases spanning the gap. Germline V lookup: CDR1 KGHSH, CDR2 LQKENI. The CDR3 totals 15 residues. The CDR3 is CASSPNIDSNQPQHF. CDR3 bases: TGTGCCAGCTCACCTAATATCGATAGCAATCAGCCCCAGCATTTT.

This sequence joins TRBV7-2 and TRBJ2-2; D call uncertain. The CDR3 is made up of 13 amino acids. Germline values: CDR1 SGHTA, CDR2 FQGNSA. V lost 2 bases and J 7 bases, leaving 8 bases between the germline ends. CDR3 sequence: CASSLLVVGELFF. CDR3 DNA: TGTGCCAGCAGCTTACTTGTGGTCGGGGAGCTGTTTTTT.

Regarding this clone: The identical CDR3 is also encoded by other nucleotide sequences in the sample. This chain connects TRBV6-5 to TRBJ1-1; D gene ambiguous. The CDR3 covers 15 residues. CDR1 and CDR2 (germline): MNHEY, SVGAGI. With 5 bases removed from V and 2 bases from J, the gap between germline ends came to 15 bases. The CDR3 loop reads CASSTRGGVNTEAFF. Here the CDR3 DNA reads TGTGCCAGCAGTACTCGGGGAGGCGTTAACACTGAAGCTTTCTTT.

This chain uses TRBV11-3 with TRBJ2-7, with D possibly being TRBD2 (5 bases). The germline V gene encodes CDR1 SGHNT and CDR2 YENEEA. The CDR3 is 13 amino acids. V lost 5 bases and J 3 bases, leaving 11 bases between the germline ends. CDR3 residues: CASSPGWDYEQYV. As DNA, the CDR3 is TGTGCCAGCAGCCCGGGATGGGACTACGAGCAGTACGTC.

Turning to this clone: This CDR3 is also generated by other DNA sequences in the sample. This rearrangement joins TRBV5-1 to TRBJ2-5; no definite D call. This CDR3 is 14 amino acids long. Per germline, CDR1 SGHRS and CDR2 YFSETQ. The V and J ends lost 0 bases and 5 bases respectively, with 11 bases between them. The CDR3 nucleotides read TGCGCCAGCAGCTTGGGTACTGGAGATGAGACCCAGTACTTC. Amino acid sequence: CASSLGTGDETQYF.